This T cell receptor beta chain was found in a study of blood T cells in healthy people across ages. Study observations and caveats: PBMCs left unsorted prevented a conclusive naive versus antigen-experienced comparison. Per million T cells, TCR beta diversity dropped roughly linearly as age increased.

The ends were cut back, 3 bases at V and 0 bases at J, with 14 bases in the middle. Germline loops: CDR1 SGHVS, CDR2 FQNEAQ. CDR3 length: 16 amino acids. Alongside a J-beta primer mix, a sample-barcoded 5' primer served in a second PCR lasting roughly 7 to 11 cycles. One entry per CDR3 protein results from TCRdb running MiXCR on the 5' RACE reads. The data show about 1 million distinct CDR3 sequences, 45% seen once. About this clonotype itself: As yet, its antigen is unknown.

The individuals who served as donors were healthy Caucasians living in Russia, aged about 6 to 100. The chain joins TRBV7-8 to TRBJ1-2; D is uncertain. This TCR was recovered from a woman aged 55-69 years in good health. Sequencing was done on a sample of blood. The CDR3 nucleotides are TGTGCCAGCAGCTTGGGGTTTCTCCGTGCTAACTATGGCTACACCTTC. It is translated as CASSLGFLRANYGYTF.